These 10 T cell receptor beta chains came from one sample sequenced in a study. TCRdb re-called the 5' RACE reads through MiXCR, storing one row per CDR3 protein. Of about 9,100 distinct CDR3 sequences listed, 60% are singletons. The material sequenced was tumor-infiltrating memory CD4+ T cells sorted from the breast tumor. This sample's subset: memory CD4+ T cells, CD4+CD45RO+CD25-. The receptors were sampled from a female donor with breast cancer.

The chain uses TRBV18 and TRBJ2-1; 7 bases are shared with TRBD1. The CDR3 loop spans 13 amino acids. CDR1 and CDR2 from the germline V gene are KGHSH and LQKENI. The junction had 4 bases not matched to a gene; V was cut back by 2 bases and J by 9 bases. CDR3 region: CASSPDRVLEQFF. CDR3 coding DNA: TGTGCCAGCTCACCAGACAGGGTCCTTGAGCAGTTCTTC.

The genes are TRBV7-9 and TRBJ2-1; D perhaps matches TRBD2 (5 bases). In germline, CDR1 is SEHNR, CDR2 FQNEAQ (reference sequence). Trimming removed 5 bases at V and 3 bases at J, with 17 bases between. This CDR3 has 16 amino acids. The CDR3 loop reads CASSERAPTGYNEQFF. The DNA of the CDR3 is TGTGCCAGCAGCGAGAGGGCCCCCACCGGCTACAATGAGCAGTTCTTC.

The chain combines TRBV10-3 with TRBJ2-3; no clear D. From germline, CDR1 is ENHRY and CDR2 SYGVKD. The V gene lost 3 bases and the J gene lost 4 bases, with 8 bases spanning the gap. CDR3 length equals 13 residues. The CDR3, as DNA: TGTGCCATCAGTGAACCTAGAGCAGATACGCAGTATTTT. It encodes CAISEPRADTQYF.

This clonotype was observed a handful of times. This chain uses TRBV12-3 or TRBV12-4 with TRBJ2-6; weak D call: TRBD2 (7 bases). This CDR3 is built from 19 residues. Between the trimmed V and J ends, which lost 7 bases and 1 base, there was a span of 23 bases. The CDR3 sequence is CASTAGRTAIFSGANVLTF. In DNA, the CDR3 is TGTGCCAGCACCGCCGGGAGGACAGCAATCTTTTCTGGGGCCAACGTCCTGACTTTC.

This clonotype is large. The chain joins TRBV4-2 to TRBJ1-3; TRBD1 matches 8 bases. V was pared by 3 bases and J by 2 bases, with 3 bases of the junction left unmatched. Germline loops: CDR1 LGHNA, CDR2 YNFKEQ. This CDR3 region has 15 residues. CDR3 bases: TGTGCCAGCAGCCAGGAGGACAGGGCTGGAAACACCATATATTTT. This gives the protein CASSQEDRAGNTIYF.

This clonotype appeared a single time. J is TRBJ1-6 and V is TRBV7-6; 9 bases are a match to TRBD1. V lost 5 bases, J lost 10 bases, and 12 bases stayed unmatched. Germline CDR1 and CDR2: SGHVS and FNYEAQ. The CDR3 totals 16 residues. CDR3 loop: CASSDRRGQGNSPLHF. The CDR3 nucleotides are TGTGCCAGCAGCGACAGAAGAGGACAGGGGAACTCACCCCTCCACTTT.

The DNA for the CDR3 is TGTGCCAGCAGTTACAAGGGCAGGGGGCTTGGTGGCTACACCTTC. Translating it yields CASSYKGRGLGGYTF. The V and J genes are TRBV6-5 and TRBJ1-2; 8 bases fit TRBD1. After removal of 2 bases from V and 7 bases from J, the junction contained 9 bases not matched to a gene. Germline CDR1 is MNHEY and CDR2 is SVGAGI. CDR3 size: 15 residues.

The chain couples TRBV6-5 to TRBJ1-2; perhaps TRBD1 as D (6 bases). Deletions cut 5 bases from V and 8 bases from J, with 15 bases between. Germline V gene data show CDR1 as MNHEY and CDR2 as SVGAGI. The CDR3 runs to 13 residues. This CDR3 is CASSPGDIQGYTF. CDR3 nucleotide sequence: TGTGCCAGCAGTCCTGGGGACATTCAGGGCTACACCTTC.

This clonotype has just a few counts. This chain connects TRBV6-1 to TRBJ2-1; TRBD1 aligns across 7 bases. CDR1 and CDR2 (germline): MNHNS, SASEGT. Losses at the gene ends were 8 bases for V and 5 bases for J; bases not matched to a gene: 6. This CDR3 region has 13 residues. CDR3 DNA sequence: TGTGCCAGCCAGTCCAGGGGGAACAATGAGCAGTTCTTC. The encoded protein is CASQSRGNNEQFF.

Note on this clonotype: One end of the junction fails to match germline, which may point to a read error. V and J are TRBV5-1 and TRBJ1-2, with D tentatively TRBD1 (6 bases). Germline V lookup: CDR1 SGHRS, CDR2 YFSETQ. The CDR3 has 15 residues. This CDR3 is CASDPGTRPAYDYTF. The CDR3 DNA reads as TGCGCCAGCGACCCCGGGACACGGCCGGCTTATGACTACACCTTC.